This passage covers 16 T cell receptor beta chains from one sample sequenced in a study of T cells in Graves' hyperthyroidism and ophthalmopathy. There were TCR beta CDR3 regions amplified from RNA transcripts. The study used the HTBI primer set for a first-round RT-PCR of the TCR CDR3. In TCRdb, the multiplex PCR reads were re-called with MiXCR into one record per CDR3 protein. The table shows about 400,000 distinct CDR3 sequences, with about 25% occurring only once. Sample: blood. The receptor source for this set is a man aged 50 or older with Graves' hyperthyroidism.

V gene TRBV5-6 combines with J gene TRBJ2-5, with TRBD2 identical over 10 bases. The V and J ends lost 0 bases and 5 bases, in that order; junction bases with no gene match: 7. There are 16 residues in the CDR3. Germline-derived CDR1 and CDR2 are SGHDT and YYEEEE. CDR3 in DNA: TGTGCCAGCAGCTTGGGGCTAGCGGGAGATTCGGAGACCCAGTACTTC. This encodes CASSLGLAGDSETQYF.

This clonotype has ten or more counts. The chain employs TRBV3-1 and TRBJ2-5; maybe TRBD1 (5 bases). The CDR3 covers 16 residues. Germline-derived CDR1 and CDR2 are LGHDT and YNNKEL (reference sequence). Trimming removed 4 bases from V and 6 bases from J, with 21 bases in between. The CDR3 DNA sequence: TGTGCCAGCAGCCTAGCCGGACAAAGGGTAGGGCAGACCCAGTACTTC. This translates into CASSLAGQRVGQTQYF.

In DNA, the CDR3 is TGTGCCAGCAGTTTGAAAGGTAGCTACACCTTC. This translates into CASSLKGSYTF. V gene TRBV12-3 or TRBV12-4 combines with J gene TRBJ1-2; D unclear. CDR3 size: 11 residues. Trimming took off 3 bases at V and 9 bases at J, with 8 bases between the two ends.

The chain couples TRBV30 to TRBJ1-4; 9 bases align to TRBD1. Germline assignment: CDR1 GTSNPN and CDR2 SVGIG (reference sequence). This CDR3 spans 17 amino acids. The V segment lost 4 bases and the J segment 0 bases; nucleotides outside the gene matches: 9. CDR3 loop: CAWTYRGQPPTNEKLFF. Here the CDR3 DNA reads TGTGCCTGGACTTACAGGGGGCAGCCCCCAACTAATGAAAAACTGTTTTTT.

The chain is built from TRBV29-1 and TRBJ2-6; D tentatively fits TRBD1 or TRBD2 (5 bases each). CDR1 and CDR2 (germline): SQVTM, ANQGSEA. The CDR3 runs to 14 residues. V lost 7 bases and J 1 base, leaving 11 bases between the germline ends. The CDR3 bases are TGCAGCGCCATTGGGGGATCTGGGGCCAACGTCCTGACTTTC. Encoded protein: CSAIGGSGANVLTF.

This chain joins TRBV11-3 and TRBJ2-1, with 7 bases lining up with TRBD1. Germline CDR1 reads SGHNT; CDR2 reads YENEEA. The ends lost 5 bases at V and 5 bases at J; junction bases unmatched: 12. The CDR3 loop spans 16 amino acids. DNA for the CDR3: TGTGCCAGCAGCCAAACCTCCGGGACAGCGAACAATGAGCAGTTCTTC. Encoded protein: CASSQTSGTANNEQFF.

The chain couples TRBV7-9 to TRBJ2-2; 7 nucleotides agree with TRBD2. Germline assignment: CDR1 SEHNR and CDR2 FQNEAQ (reference sequence). The CDR3 is 18 residues long. V lost 5 bases and J lost 4; bases outside the gene matches: 16. The CDR3: CASSPRGRQREGTGELFF. DNA of the CDR3: TGTGCCAGCAGCCCCCGCGGCCGTCAGCGGGAAGGCACCGGGGAGCTGTTTTTT.

This clonotype was picked up a small number of times. The J gene is TRBJ2-1, the V gene TRBV10-3; D is undetermined. The ends were cut back, 4 bases at V and 6 bases at J, with 13 bases in the middle. Germline V gene data show CDR1 as ENHRY and CDR2 as SYGVKD. The CDR3 length is 14 residues. CDR3 DNA sequence: TGTGCCATCAGTGGGGAAAGGGATATCAATGAGCAGTTCTTC. Translating gives CAISGERDINEQFF.

The chain joins TRBV6-1 to TRBJ1-4; D ambiguous. With 5 bases removed from V and 4 bases from J, the gap between germline ends came to 11 bases. CDR1 is MNHNS, CDR2 SASEGT, per germline. CDR3 size: 14 residues. CDR3: CASSLPAGNEKLFF. The CDR3 region has the DNA TGTGCCAGCAGTCTCCCCGCCGGTAATGAAAAACTGTTTTTT.

The V and J genes are TRBV5-6 and TRBJ2-1; TRBD2 matches 8 bases. The V segment lost 3 bases and the J segment 4 bases; nucleotides outside the gene matches: 9. This CDR3 region has 16 residues. Germline assignment: CDR1 SGHDT and CDR2 YYEEEE. The CDR3 DNA reads TGTGCCAGCAGCTGGGGGGGAGCGGGAGAGTACAATGAGCAGTTCTTC. It is translated as CASSWGGAGEYNEQFF.

The chain couples TRBV5-6 to TRBJ1-1; tentative D call: TRBD1 (6 bases). CDR3 length: 14 amino acids. Trimming took 1 base from V and 5 from J, leaving 12 bases between them. Germline CDR1 reads SGHDT; CDR2 reads YYEEEE. The CDR3 nucleotides are TGTGCCAGCAGCTTGCCAGGGGCCGGGACTGAAGCTTTCTTT. Its protein is CASSLPGAGTEAFF.

In its sample, this clonotype was seen many times. The rearrangement joins TRBV6-5 to TRBJ1-1; no clear D gene. The CDR3 is 13 residues long. The V gene lost 0 bases and the J gene lost 8 bases, with 10 bases spanning the gap. Looked up from germline, CDR1 is MNHEY and CDR2 is SVGAGI. CDR3 in DNA: TGTGCCAGCAGTTACTCGAATCCGGGGGAAGCTTTCTTT. Translation gives CASSYSNPGEAFF.

This clonotype occurred many times. The junction and the germline gene differ at one end; a read error may be behind it. V gene TRBV5-1 combines with J gene TRBJ2-7; TRBD2 is a possible D gene (6 bases). The CDR3 loop spans 14 amino acids. Germline V gene lookup returns CDR1 SGHRS and CDR2 YFSETQ. This chain's CDR3 is CASSLVRGSYEQYF. The DNA of the CDR3 is TGTGCCAGCAGCTTAGTCCGGGGGAGTTACGAGCAGTACTTC.

The chain links TRBV12-3 or TRBV12-4 to TRBJ2-6; D not resolved. The germline V and J ends were trimmed by 2 bases and 0 bases, with 5 bases remaining between them. CDR3 length: 15 amino acids. The CDR3: CASSLWLSGANVLTF. The CDR3 nucleotides are TGTGCCAGCAGTTTATGGCTCTCTGGGGCCAACGTCCTGACTTTC.

This clonotype appeared a few times. The rearrangement uses TRBV12-3 or TRBV12-4 and TRBJ1-1; no clear D. The V and J ends lost 8 bases and 4 bases respectively, with 11 bases between them. This CDR3 spans 12 amino acids. The DNA for the CDR3 is TGTGCCAGCCGGGATCTTGGCACTGAAGCTTTCTTT. Residues: CASRDLGTEAFF.

This chain joins TRBV29-1 and TRBJ2-5, with TRBD1 identical over 7 bases. CDR3 length: 13 amino acids. CDR1 SQVTM and CDR2 ANQGSEA come from the germline V gene. Trimming removed 4 bases from V and 4 bases from J; junction bases left unmatched: 6. The DNA for the CDR3 is TGCAGCGTTGCGACAGGGATGGTAGAGACCCAGTACTTC. It encodes CSVATGMVETQYF. The variable domain in full, with the rest retrieved from reference TRBV29-1 and TRBJ2-5, is SAVISQKPSRDICQRGTSLTIQCQVDSQVTMMFWYRQQPGQSLTLIATANQGSEATYESGFVIDKFPISRPNLTFSTLTVSNMSPEDSSIYLCSVATGMVETQYFGPGTRLLVL.